This TCR beta chain is drawn from a study of cytomegalovirus exposure and HLA in healthy donors. This CDR3 has 18 amino acids. Germline V CDR1 and CDR2: SGDLS, YYNGEE. Trimming took 3 bases from V and 1 from J; bases not matched to a gene: 11. Overall study results and limits: Among TCR beta chains, those listed as cytomegalovirus-associated numbered some 170.

As concerns this clone: Its cognate antigen is unknown.

Method: immunoSEQ multiplex PCR; TCRdb's copy keeps in-frame clones and lacks some. The repertoire holds tens of thousands of clones, with less than 90% as singletons. The receptor was derived from a young woman in good health and CMV-seropositive. V and J are TRBV9 and TRBJ2-2, with TRBD2 matching over 8 bases. The specimen sequenced was PBMCs. This CDR3 reads CASSEIGGGFGNTGELFF. For the CDR3, the DNA is TGTGCCAGCAGCGAAATCGGGGGGGGCTTCGGGAACACCGGGGAGCTGTTTTTT. Using reference TRBV9 and TRBJ2-2 for the parts outside the CDR3, the full variable domain is DSGVTQTPKHLITATGQRVTLRCSPRSGDLSVYWYQQSLDQGLQFLIQYYNGEERAKGNILERFSAQQFPDLHSELNLSSLELGDSALYFCASSEIGGGFGNTGELFFGEGSRLTVL.